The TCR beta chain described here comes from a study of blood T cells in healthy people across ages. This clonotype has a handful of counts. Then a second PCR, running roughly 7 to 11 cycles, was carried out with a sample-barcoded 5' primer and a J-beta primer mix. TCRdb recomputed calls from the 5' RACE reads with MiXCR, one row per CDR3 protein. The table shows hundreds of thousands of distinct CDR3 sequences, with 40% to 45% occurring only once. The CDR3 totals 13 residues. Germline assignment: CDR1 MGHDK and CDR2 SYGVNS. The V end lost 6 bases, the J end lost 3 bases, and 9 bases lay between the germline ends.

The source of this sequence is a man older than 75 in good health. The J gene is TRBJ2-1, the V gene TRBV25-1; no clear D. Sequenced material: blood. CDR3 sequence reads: CASSLTLYNEQFF. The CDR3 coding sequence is TGTGCCAGCAGCCTGACTCTCTACAATGAGCAGTTCTTC.